This passage covers 20 T cell receptor beta chains from one sample sequenced in a study of cytomegalovirus exposure and HLA in healthy donors. The PCR used 60 Vbeta and 13 Jbeta primers. The table came from immunoSEQ multiplex PCR; TCRdb's copy has only in-frame clones and leaves some out. This sample yields approximately 140,000 clones, of which just under 85% are seen a single time; 1.5% to 2% belongs to the top ten. The sequencing input was PBMCs. These receptor sequences come from a woman aged 40 to 55 in good health and CMV-seronegative.

The gene calls are TRBV7-3 and TRBJ1-1; a weak D match, TRBD1 (5 bases). CDR1 SGHTA and CDR2 FQGTGA come from the germline V gene. Trimming pared 0 bases from V and 6 bases from J, leaving 8 bases between. The CDR3 length is 13 residues. In DNA, the CDR3 is TGTGCCAGCAGCTTAACCGGGGGTCCTGAAGCTTTCTTT. Translating gives CASSLTGGPEAFF.

V gene TRBV9 combines with J gene TRBJ1-1; possibly TRBD1 for D (6 bases). Germline CDR1 and CDR2: SGDLS and YYNGEE. Deletions cut 7 bases from V and 5 bases from J, with 18 bases between. The CDR3 extends over 14 amino acids. This chain's CDR3 is CASGGRGAQTEAFF. The DNA of the CDR3 is TGTGCCAGCGGGGGACGGGGGGCGCAGACTGAAGCTTTCTTT.

V usage is TRBV20-1 and J usage is TRBJ1-2; D is possibly TRBD1 (6 bases). CDR3 length: 11 residues. Germline V lookup: CDR1 DFQATT, CDR2 SNEGSKA (reference sequence). V shed 5 bases and J shed 8 bases, with 12 bases lying between them. The CDR3 nucleotides are TGCAGTGCTCGTACAGGGTTCGGCTACACCTTC. Encoded protein: CSARTGFGYTF.

The gene calls are TRBV18 and TRBJ2-7; D is perhaps TRBD1 (5 bases). In germline, CDR1 is KGHSH, CDR2 LQKENI. CDR3 length: 15 amino acids. V lost 2 bases and J lost 2, with 13 bases in between. The chain's CDR3 is CASSPSKGPTYEQYF. CDR3 in DNA: TGTGCCAGCTCACCATCGAAGGGGCCGACCTACGAGCAGTACTTC.

In DNA, the CDR3 is TGCGCCAGCAGCTTCGGAGAGCCCACAACTCCCTACGAGCAGTACTTC. It yields the protein CASSFGEPTTPYEQYF. The rearrangement uses TRBV5-1 and TRBJ2-7, with D unclear. Trimming pared 2 bases from V and 2 bases from J, leaving 17 bases between. Germline loops: CDR1 SGHRS, CDR2 YFSETQ. The length of the CDR3 is 16 residues.

The gene calls are TRBV7-2 and TRBJ2-1; TRBD2 is a possible D gene (5 bases). V was cut by 3 bases and J by 5 bases, with 17 bases left in between. There are 16 residues in the CDR3. The germline V gene has CDR1 SGHTA and CDR2 FQGNSA. CDR3 DNA: TGTGCCAGCAGCTTCGTGCCTGGGTACGGGAACAATGAGCAGTTCTTC. Translation: CASSFVPGYGNNEQFF.

This chain links TRBV7-9 with TRBJ2-7; 8 positions agree with TRBD2. V lost 5 bases and J lost 0; bases outside the gene matches: 18. This CDR3 is 19 amino acids long. Per the germline V gene, CDR1 is SEHNR and CDR2 is FQNEAQ (reference sequence). The CDR3 region has the DNA TGTGCCAGCAGCACGGGGGCTAGCGGGTTCCATACCATCTCCTACGAGCAGTACTTC. Translation: CASSTGASGFHTISYEQYF.

This clone was counted a few times. DNA for the CDR3: TGTGCCAGCATTCTAGGGGGCTTGGGAAACACTGAAGCTTTCTTT. Protein sequence: CASILGGLGNTEAFF. The rearrangement links TRBV28 to TRBJ1-1; 7 bases agree with TRBD1. CDR1 and CDR2 from the germline V gene are MDHEN and SYDVKM. The CDR3 sequence is 15 residues long. After removal of 7 bases from V and 2 bases from J, the junction contained 10 bases not matched to a gene.

This clone appeared a single time. The chain combines TRBV6-5 with TRBJ1-2; no clear D. With 4 bases removed from V and 3 bases from J, the gap between germline ends came to 18 bases. CDR3 length: 16 residues. Germline V gives CDR1 MNHEY, CDR2 SVGAGI. Here the CDR3 DNA reads TGTGCCAGCAGTTCCCCTCGCAGGATCCTGCACTATGGCTACACCTTC. This encodes CASSSPRRILHYGYTF.

The gene calls are TRBV29-1 and TRBJ2-7; 8 bases are a match to TRBD2. V lost 5 bases to trimming and J lost 0 bases; unmatched junction nucleotides: 0. The CDR3 covers 12 residues. Looked up from germline, CDR1 is SQVTM and CDR2 is ANQGSEA. The CDR3 sequence: CSVSGSSYEQYF. The DNA for the CDR3 is TGCAGCGTTAGCGGGAGCTCCTACGAGCAGTACTTC.

This chain joins TRBV5-6 and TRBJ2-3; D unresolved. Trimming removed 4 bases from V and 2 bases from J, with 17 bases in between. Germline V lookup: CDR1 SGHDT, CDR2 YYEEEE. The CDR3 length is 16 residues. CDR3 protein: CASSDGYRLTTDTQYF. The DNA of the CDR3 is TGTGCCAGCAGCGACGGGTACCGCCTGACCACAGATACGCAGTATTTT.

The rearrangement joins TRBV11-2 to TRBJ2-5, with D possibly TRBD1 on 5 matching bases. Between the trimmed V and J ends, which lost 5 bases and 5 bases, there was a span of 18 bases. The length of the CDR3 is 15 residues. Looked up from germline, CDR1 is SGHAT and CDR2 is FQNNGV. The CDR3 bases are TGTGCCAGCAGCCTAAATTGGGGCATTAGCGAGACCCAGTACTTC. Amino acids: CASSLNWGISETQYF. The full variable domain, its missing parts supplied by reference TRBV11-2 and TRBJ2-5, is EAGVAQSPRYKIIEKRQSVAFWCNPISGHATLYWYQQILGQGPKLLIQFQNNGVVDDSQLPKDRFSAERLKGVDSTLKIQPAKLEDSAVYLCASSLNWGISETQYFGPGTRLLVL.

The sample holds a few counts of this clone. CDR3 in DNA: TGTGCCAGCAGCTTGCGACTGAGGCAGTCCTCCTACGAGCAGTACTTC. It yields the protein CASSLRLRQSSYEQYF. This chain uses TRBV5-6 with TRBJ2-7; no reliable D call. The CDR3 totals 16 residues. V was shortened by 1 base and J by 0 bases, with 14 bases between the two germline ends. Germline V gene sequence: CDR1 SGHDT, CDR2 YYEEEE.

V gene TRBV5-4 combines with J gene TRBJ2-2, with 9 nucleotides matching TRBD2. V lost 4 bases to trimming and J lost 10 bases; unmatched junction nucleotides: 5. The CDR3 length is 13 residues. From germline, CDR1 is SGHNT and CDR2 YYREEE (reference sequence). The CDR3 here is CASSRVAGEELFF. For the CDR3, the DNA is TGTGCCAGCAGCCGTGTAGCGGGGGAGGAGCTGTTTTTT.

CDR3 bases: TGTGCCAGTAGTATAGAGGGGCTAGTCGATACCTACAATGAGCAGTTCTTC. Protein: CASSIEGLVDTYNEQFF. J is TRBJ2-1 and V is TRBV19; a weak D match, TRBD1 (5 bases). In germline, CDR1 is LNHDA, CDR2 SQIVND (reference sequence). Between the trimmed V and J ends, which lost 0 bases and 2 bases, there was a span of 14 bases. This CDR3 region has 17 residues.

The CDR3 region is CASSGGTANSYEQYF. For the CDR3, the DNA is TGTGCCAGCAGCGGGGGGACTGCTAACTCCTACGAGCAGTACTTC. The rearrangement joins TRBV9 to TRBJ2-7; weak D call: TRBD2 (6 bases). V lost 3 bases, J lost 0 bases, and 13 bases lay in between. The CDR3 covers 15 residues. Looked up from germline, CDR1 is SGDLS and CDR2 is YYNGEE.

The chain couples TRBV28 to TRBJ1-4; no clear D gene. This CDR3 comprises 14 residues. The V gene's germline CDR1 is MDHEN and CDR2 SYDVKM. Deletions cut 5 bases from V and 8 bases from J, with 15 bases between. The CDR3 DNA reads TGTGCCAGCAGTCCCCGTCGGGTCGCCGAAAAACTGTTTTTT. Translated: CASSPRRVAEKLFF.

The chain joins TRBV7-6 to TRBJ2-2; no reliable D call. V gave up 5 bases and J gave up 9 bases, with 16 bases separating them. This CDR3 is built from 14 residues. In germline, CDR1 is SGHVS, CDR2 FNYEAQ. CDR3 sequence reads: CASSLVESHRELFF. CDR3 nucleotide sequence: TGTGCCAGCAGCCTCGTAGAGTCCCACCGGGAGCTGTTTTTT. Full variable domain (missing parts from reference TRBV7-6 and TRBJ2-2): GAGVSQSPRYKVTKRGQDVALRCDPISGHVSLYWYRQALGQGPEFLTYFNYEAQQDKSGLPNDRFSAERPEGSISTLTIQRTEQRDSAMYRCASSLVESHRELFFGEGSRLTVL.

The CDR3 is CASSLRQGSFQDTQYF. In DNA form, the CDR3 reads TGTGCCAGCAGTCTGCGACAGGGGAGTTTCCAAGATACGCAGTATTTT. The chain recombines TRBV28 with TRBJ2-3; TRBD1 matches 8 bases. The CDR3 loop spans 16 amino acids. Trimming cost V 5 bases and J 5 bases; bases outside gene matches: 12. Germline V CDR1 and CDR2: MDHEN, SYDVKM.

The chain couples TRBV5-1 to TRBJ2-1; TRBD2 matches 9 bases. Germline values: CDR1 SGHRS, CDR2 YFSETQ. The CDR3 has 15 amino acids. V was pared by 1 base and J by 9 bases, with 8 bases of the junction left unmatched. The CDR3 reads CASSLSAGGLGEQFF. The DNA of the CDR3 is TGCGCCAGCAGCTTGTCGGCGGGAGGGCTCGGTGAGCAGTTCTTC.